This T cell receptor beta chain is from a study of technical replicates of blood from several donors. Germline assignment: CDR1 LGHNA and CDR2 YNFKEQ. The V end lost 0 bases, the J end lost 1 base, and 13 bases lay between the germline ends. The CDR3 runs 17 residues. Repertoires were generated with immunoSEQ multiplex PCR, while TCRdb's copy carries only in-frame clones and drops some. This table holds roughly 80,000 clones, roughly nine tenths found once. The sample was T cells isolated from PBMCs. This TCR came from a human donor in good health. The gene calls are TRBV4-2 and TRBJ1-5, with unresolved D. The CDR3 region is CASSQDGREGSNQPQHF. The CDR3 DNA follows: TGTGCCAGCAGCCAAGATGGACGAGAGGGAAGCAATCAGCCCCAGCATTTT.